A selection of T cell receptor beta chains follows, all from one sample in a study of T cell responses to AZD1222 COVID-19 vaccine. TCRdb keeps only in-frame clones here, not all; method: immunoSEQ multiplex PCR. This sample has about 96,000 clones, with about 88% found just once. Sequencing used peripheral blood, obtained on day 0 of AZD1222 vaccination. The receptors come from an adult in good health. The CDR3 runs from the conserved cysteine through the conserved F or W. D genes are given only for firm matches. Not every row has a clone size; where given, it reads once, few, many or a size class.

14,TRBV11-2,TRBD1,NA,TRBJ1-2,TGTGCCAGCAGCTCCTGGACAGGGGGCTATGGCTACACCTTC,CASSSWTGGYGYTF
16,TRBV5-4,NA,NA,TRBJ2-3,TGTGCCAGCAGAGACGGGACAAAAAGTACCACAGATACGCAGTATTTT,CASRDGTKSTTDTQYF
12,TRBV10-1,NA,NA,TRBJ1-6,TGCGCCAGCAGTTCGACGAGTTCACCCCTCCACTTT,CASSSTSSPLHF
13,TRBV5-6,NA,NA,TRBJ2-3,TGTGCCAGCAGCTTGAATCCCACAGATACGCAGTATTTT,CASSLNPTDTQYF
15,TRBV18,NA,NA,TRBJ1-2,TGTGCCAGCTCACGCGACAGTGTCAACATCTATGGCTACACCTTC,CASSRDSVNIYGYTF
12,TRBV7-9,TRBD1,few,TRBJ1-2,TGTGCCAGCAGCCCTAGACAGGGTGGCTACACCTTC,CASSPRQGGYTF
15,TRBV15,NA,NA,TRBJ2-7,TGTGCCACCAGCAGAGGCTCCGGGTTGGGCTACGAGCAGTACTTC,CATSRGSGLGYEQYF
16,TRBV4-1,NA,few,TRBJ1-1,TGCGCCAGCAGCCAAGGAGTAGGATCCTTGGACACTGAAGCTTTCTTT,CASSQGVGSLDTEAFF
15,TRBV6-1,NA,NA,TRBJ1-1,TGTGCCAGCAGTGAACGCCTGACAATGAACACTGAAGCTTTCTTT,CASSERLTMNTEAFF
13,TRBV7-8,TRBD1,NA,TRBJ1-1,TGTGCCAGCAGCCGGGACAGGGGAAGGGAAGCTTTCTTT,CASSRDRGREAFF
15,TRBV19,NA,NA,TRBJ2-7,TGTGCCAGTAGTAATGGGGGAAGGAGCTCCTACGAGCAGTACTTC,CASSNGGRSSYEQYF
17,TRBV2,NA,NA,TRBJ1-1,TGTGCCAGCAGTGATAGGGTCGGAATGGGGGCGAACACTGAAGCTTTCTTT,CASSDRVGMGANTEAFF
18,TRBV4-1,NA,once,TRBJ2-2,TGCGCCAGCAGCCCCAGCCCCCAGGGGTTCGCGAACACCGGGGAGCTGTTTTTT,CASSPSPQGFANTGELFF
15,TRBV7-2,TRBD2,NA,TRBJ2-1,TGTGCCAGCAGCTCCTCTAGCGGGGAGTACAATGAGCAGTTCTTC,CASSSSSGEYNEQFF
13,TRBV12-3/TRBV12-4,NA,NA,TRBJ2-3,TGTGCCAGCAGTTCAGGGGGCACAGATACGCAGTATTTT,CASSSGGTDTQYF
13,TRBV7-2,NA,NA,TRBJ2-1,TGTGCCAGCAGCCTTCAATACGAGGGTGAGCAGTTCTTC,CASSLQYEGEQFF
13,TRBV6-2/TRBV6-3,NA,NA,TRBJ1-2,TGTGCCAGCAGCGGACAGTTTAACTATGGCTACACCTTC,CASSGQFNYGYTF
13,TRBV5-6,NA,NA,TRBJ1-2,TGTGCCAGCAGGCTGGGGGCCGGCTATGGCTACACCTTC,CASRLGAGYGYTF
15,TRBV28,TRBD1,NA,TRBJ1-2,TGTGCCAGCAGTGCAGGGGGCGCTCTCTCTCGTGGCTACACCTTC,CASSAGGALSRGYTF
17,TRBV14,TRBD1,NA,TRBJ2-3,TGTGCCAGCAGCCAAGGTTACCGGGACAGTCTCACAGATACGCAGTATTTT,CASSQGYRDSLTDTQYF
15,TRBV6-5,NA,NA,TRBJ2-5,TGTGCCAGCAGTTACTCGAGGGGGGGCGAAGAGACCCAGTACTTC,CASSYSRGGEETQYF
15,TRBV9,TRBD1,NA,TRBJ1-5,TGTGCCAGCAGCCTAGACGGGACAGGGGATCAGCCCCAGCATTTT,CASSLDGTGDQPQHF
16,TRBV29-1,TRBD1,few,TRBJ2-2,TGCAGCGTTGGACTCCGAAACAGGGGCAACACCGGGGAGCTGTTTTTT,CSVGLRNRGNTGELFF
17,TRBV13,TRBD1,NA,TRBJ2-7,TGTGCCAGCAGCTCCAGGGGGCAGGGCCCGAGCTCCTACGAGCAGTACTTC,CASSSRGQGPSSYEQYF
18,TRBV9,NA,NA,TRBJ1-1,TGTGCCAGCAGCAGACGGGGAGGGGGGCCGACTGGAAACACTGAAGCTTTCTTT,CASSRRGGGPTGNTEAFF
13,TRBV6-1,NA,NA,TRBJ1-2,TGTGCCAGCAGTTCGTCAGGGTTCAATGGCTACACCTTC,CASSSSGFNGYTF
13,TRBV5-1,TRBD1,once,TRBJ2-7,TGCGCCAGCAGCTTGGGCATGACAGGGTCCCTGTACTTC,CASSLGMTGSLYF
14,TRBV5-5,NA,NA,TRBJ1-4,TGTGCCAGCAGCCTCGGCAACGCCGGGGAAAAACTGTTTTTT,CASSLGNAGEKLFF
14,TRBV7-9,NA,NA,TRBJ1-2,TGTGCCAGCAGCTTAAGCCAGCCTAACTATGGCTACACCTTC,CASSLSQPNYGYTF
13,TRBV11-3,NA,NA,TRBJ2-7,TGTGCCAGCAGCTTACGGCCAGGAGGCGAGCAGTACTTC,CASSLRPGGEQYF
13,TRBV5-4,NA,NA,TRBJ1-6,TGTGCCAGCAGCCCCTCGACCGTCTCACCCCTCCACTTT,CASSPSTVSPLHF